Below, 9 T cell receptor beta chains from the same sample are listed, as sequenced in a study of blood T cell repertoires in COVID-19. The assay was immunoSEQ multiplex PCR, and TCRdb's table has in-frame clones only and misses some. Here the sample spans 290,000 or so clones, around 90% being singletons. The sequenced material came from peripheral blood. These receptors originate from a man younger than 30 with active or convalescent COVID-19.

V and J are TRBV3-1 (or the pseudogene TRBV3-2) and TRBJ2-2; TRBD2 agrees at 11 bases. The CDR3 totals 16 residues. CDR1 LGHDT and CDR2 YNNKEL come from the germline V gene (reference sequence). Trimming took 2 bases from V and 6 from J; bases not matched to a gene: 5. CDR3 loop: CASSQWASGRPGELFF. The CDR3 DNA follows: TGTGCCAGCAGCCAATGGGCTAGCGGGAGGCCCGGGGAGCTGTTTTTT.

This chain uses TRBV5-1 with TRBJ1-6; 8 positions match TRBD1. The V and J ends lost 9 bases and 3 bases, in that order; junction bases with no gene match: 11. Germline CDR1 is SGHRS and CDR2 is YFSETQ. This CDR3 region has 16 residues. DNA of the CDR3: TGCGCCAACAAAATTCACAGGGGGGGCTATAATTCACCCCTCCACTTT. It codes for CANKIHRGGYNSPLHF.

The count of this clone is one. The chain links TRBV27 to TRBJ1-2; possibly TRBD1 for D (5 bases). V was cut by 7 bases and J by 0 bases, with 21 bases left in between. Germline values: CDR1 MNHEY, CDR2 SMNVEV (reference sequence). This CDR3 region has 17 residues. CDR3 in amino acids: CASNPSGEGSANYGYTF. The CDR3 DNA is TGTGCCAGCAATCCTTCGGGGGAGGGTTCGGCTAACTATGGCTACACCTTC.

This chain links TRBV12-3 or TRBV12-4 with TRBJ1-4; the D is unclear. V was pared by 8 bases and J by 8 bases, with 12 bases between. This CDR3 comprises 12 residues. The chain's CDR3 is CASGPRREKLFF. Written as DNA, the CDR3 is TGTGCCAGCGGGCCGAGGAGGGAAAAACTGTTTTTT.

In this sample, this clone turned up many times. The V gene is TRBV6-5, the J gene TRBJ2-3; TRBD1 matches 10 bases. Germline V gene lookup returns CDR1 MNHEY and CDR2 SVGAGI. Trimming took 0 bases from V and 4 from J; bases not matched to a gene: 1. This CDR3 has 15 amino acids. The CDR3 here is CASSYSTGGADTQYF. The DNA for the CDR3 is TGTGCCAGCAGTTACTCGACAGGGGGCGCAGATACGCAGTATTTT.

In this sample, this clone turned up a few times. The chain recombines TRBV7-6 with TRBJ1-3; D remains ambiguous. The CDR3 consists of 17 residues. Trimming cost V 1 base and J 4 bases, with 17 bases left between them. CDR1 and CDR2 (germline): SGHVS, FNYEAQ. The CDR3 loop is CASSLVGRGSYGNTIYF. The CDR3 nucleotides read TGTGCCAGCAGCTTAGTAGGCCGGGGATCCTACGGAAACACCATATATTTT.

The chain uses TRBV5-4 and TRBJ2-2; the D is unclear. CDR3 length: 15 residues. Looked up from germline, CDR1 is SGHNT and CDR2 is YYREEE (reference sequence). Trimming pared 0 bases from V and 7 bases from J, leaving 13 bases between. CDR3 amino acids: CASSLGPNQDGELFF. CDR3 DNA: TGTGCCAGCAGCTTGGGGCCCAATCAAGACGGGGAGCTGTTTTTT.

The V gene is TRBV11-2, the J gene TRBJ1-4; D is unclear. The germline V gene has CDR1 SGHAT and CDR2 FQNNGV. Trimming removed 5 bases from V and 8 bases from J, with 18 bases in between. The CDR3 runs to 15 residues. This chain's CDR3 is CASSERGMRGEKLFF. The CDR3 DNA sequence: TGTGCCAGCAGCGAAAGAGGGATGCGCGGGGAAAAACTGTTTTTT.

The sample holds a few counts of this clone. The chain carries TRBV25-1 and TRBJ1-4, with TRBD1 matching over 7 bases. Germline-derived CDR1 and CDR2 are MGHDK and SYGVNS. The CDR3 loop spans 15 amino acids. Losses at the gene ends were 4 bases for V and 2 bases for J; bases not matched to a gene: 4. CDR3 sequence (DNA): TGTGCCAGCAGTGTCGGACAGGTGACTAATGAAAAACTGTTTTTT. It specifies CASSVGQVTNEKLFF.